These T cell receptor beta chains were read from a single sample in a study of T cell responses to AZD1222 COVID-19 vaccine. Libraries were prepared by immunoSEQ multiplex PCR; TCRdb keeps only in-frame clonotypes and omits some of them. The table has approximately 140,000 clones, around 89% seen once. The sequences come from peripheral blood, collected on day 0 of AZD1222 vaccination. Receptors were obtained from an adult in good health. The CDR3 runs from the conserved cysteine through the conserved F or W. Each record gives: J gene, V gene, clone size, D gene, CDR3 protein, CDR3 DNA. The D gene is left open where the match is weak. Rows give clone size only sometimes, using once, few, many, or a class for an expanded clone.

>TRBJ1-2|TRBV7-2|-|TRBD1
CASSSTGGTGGVAYGYTF
TGTGCCAGCAGCTCGACGGGAGGGACAGGGGGCGTCGCCTATGGCTACACCTTC
>TRBJ2-3|TRBV5-1|-|-
CASSLGHSFATDTQYF
TGCGCCAGCAGCCTAGGACACAGCTTCGCCACAGATACGCAGTATTTT
>TRBJ2-5|TRBV5-1|-|TRBD2
CASSIPGTRGETQYF
TGCGCCAGCAGCATACCCGGGACTAGGGGAGAGACCCAGTACTTC
>TRBJ2-7|TRBV15|-|-
CATSRVGLRGGRTEQYF
TGTGCCACCAGCAGAGTGGGTCTTCGGGGAGGCCGTACGGAGCAGTACTTC
>TRBJ1-2|TRBV7-2|-|-
CASSLELREDGYGYTF
TGTGCCAGCAGCTTAGAACTTCGGGAAGATGGCTATGGCTACACCTTC
>TRBJ1-2|TRBV19|-|-
CAGRTPTTVTYGYTF
TGTGCCGGCCGGACCCCGACGACAGTCACTTATGGCTACACCTTC
>TRBJ1-1|TRBV28|-|-
CASNPRWGNTEAFF
TGTGCCAGCAACCCGCGATGGGGGAACACTGAAGCTTTCTTT
>TRBJ2-7|TRBV6-5|-|TRBD1
CASKGTGRYEQYF
TGTGCCAGCAAGGGGACAGGGAGGTACGAGCAGTACTTC
>TRBJ2-2|TRBV9|-|TRBD2
CASSVGRTRNTGELFF
TGTGCCAGCAGCGTAGGCCGGACTAGGAACACCGGGGAGCTGTTTTTT
>TRBJ1-6|TRBV30|few|-
CAWSVKGGEDSPLHF
TGTGCCTGGAGTGTAAAGGGGGGCGAGGATTCACCCCTCCACTTT
>TRBJ1-6|TRBV6-5|-|TRBD1
CASSYDRDSSPLHF
TGTGCCAGCAGTTACGACAGGGACTCTTCACCCCTCCACTTT
>TRBJ2-2|TRBV10-3|-|-
CAISDRGDTGELFF
TGTGCCATCAGTGACAGGGGGGACACCGGGGAGCTGTTTTTT
>TRBJ1-2|TRBV10-3|-|TRBD1
CAISQGGSNYGYTF
TGTGCCATCAGTCAGGGGGGCTCCAACTATGGCTACACCTTC
>TRBJ2-1|TRBV14|-|-
CASSRQSYNEQFF
TGTGCCAGCAGCCGACAGTCCTACAATGAGCAGTTCTTC
>TRBJ2-1|TRBV12-3/TRBV12-4|-|-
CAIFGTRNNEQFF
TGTGCCATCTTCGGGACCAGGAACAATGAGCAGTTCTTC
>TRBJ1-2|TRBV18|-|-
CASSSGTVGYTF
TGTGCCAGCTCATCCGGGACGGTAGGCTACACCTTC
>TRBJ2-7|TRBV19|-|-
CASSMSPEVYEQYF
TGTGCCAGTAGTATGTCTCCCGAGGTCTATGAGCAGTACTTC
>TRBJ2-7|TRBV28|-|-
CASLPLGSVRRQYF
TGTGCCAGTCTCCCTCTGGGCAGCGTGAGGAGGCAGTACTTC
>TRBJ1-3|TRBV4-1|-|-
CASSHVPQTENTIYF
TGCGCCAGCAGCCATGTCCCCCAGACGGAAAACACCATATATTTT
>TRBJ1-2|TRBV7-2|-|-
CASSLETGRGYGYTF
TGTGCCAGCAGCTTAGAAACAGGGAGGGGGTATGGCTACACCTTC
>TRBJ2-1|TRBV28|-|-
CASSSTGIYNEQFF
TGTGCCAGCAGTTCCACAGGGATCTACAATGAGCAGTTCTTC
>TRBJ2-2|TRBV18|-|TRBD2
CASSPRSGGPTGELFF
TGTGCCAGCTCACCACGGAGCGGGGGACCCACCGGGGAGCTGTTTTTT
>TRBJ2-1|TRBV21-1|few|-
CAAPRGEQFF
TGTGCCGCCCCCCGGGGTGAGCAGTTCTTC
>TRBJ2-1|TRBV5-1|-|TRBD2
CASSLVSGGLGAYNEQFF
TGCGCCAGCAGCTTGGTTAGCGGGGGCCTGGGAGCCTACAATGAGCAGTTCTTC
>TRBJ2-5|TRBV6-5|-|TRBD1
CASSRGQGGIQTQYF
TGTGCCAGCAGCCGCGGACAGGGGGGAATACAGACCCAGTACTTC
>TRBJ1-3|TRBV14|-|TRBD1
CASSQVTGENTIYF
TGTGCCAGCAGCCAAGTGACAGGGGAAAACACCATATATTTT
>TRBJ1-6|TRBV4-2|once|-
CASSQGEESPLHF
TGTGCCAGCAGCCAAGGAGAAGAGTCACCCCTCCACTTT
>TRBJ1-2|TRBV28|-|-
CASSLIGTNYGYTF
TGTGCCAGCAGTTTAATCGGCACGAACTATGGCTACACCTTC
>TRBJ2-1|TRBV27|-|TRBD1
CATGSGTGISYNEQFF
TGTGCCACGGGATCCGGGACAGGGATATCCTACAATGAGCAGTTCTTC
>TRBJ1-5|TRBV6-5|-|-
CASRKSRNQPQHF
TGTGCCAGCAGGAAATCCCGCAATCAGCCCCAGCATTTT
>TRBJ2-7|TRBV11-2|once|TRBD1
CASSLASGGLRSYEQYF
TGTGCCAGCAGCTTAGCCTCAGGGGGCCTCCGCTCCTACGAGCAGTACTTC
>TRBJ2-3|TRBV10-1|-|TRBD1
CASIRGQGATDTQYF
TGCGCCAGCATAAGAGGACAGGGGGCTACAGATACGCAGTATTTT
>TRBJ1-5|TRBV7-6|-|TRBD1
CASSPGQGSQPQHF
TGTGCCAGCAGCCCCGGACAGGGGAGTCAGCCCCAGCATTTT
>TRBJ1-6|TRBV30|-|-
CAWSVAPYNSPLHF
TGTGCCTGGAGTGTAGCTCCTTATAATTCACCCCTCCACTTT
>TRBJ2-2|TRBV11-3|few|-
CASSPPGHTGELFF
TGTGCCAGCAGCCCCCCAGGACACACCGGGGAGCTGTTTTTT
>TRBJ2-3|TRBV28|-|TRBD2
CASSFTAPGLAGGSLGGTDTQYF
TGTGCCAGCAGTTTTACCGCACCGGGACTAGCGGGAGGATCATTAGGGGGCACAGATACGCAGTATTTT
>TRBJ1-4|TRBV28|-|TRBD1
CASSSPGQGGNEKLFF
TGTGCCAGCAGTTCCCCGGGACAGGGGGGAAATGAAAAACTGTTTTTT
>TRBJ1-1|TRBV9|-|-
CASSVEGTGKAFF
TGTGCCAGCAGCGTCGAAGGAACAGGGAAAGCTTTCTTT
>TRBJ1-4|TRBV15|-|-
CATSPGGRADEKLFF
TGTGCCACCAGCCCTGGAGGGAGGGCGGATGAAAAACTGTTTTTT
>TRBJ2-3|TRBV6-1|few|TRBD2
CASSELGGSTDTQYF
TGTGCCAGCAGTGAGCTGGGAGGGAGCACAGATACGCAGTATTTT
>TRBJ2-2|TRBV28|-|TRBD2
CASSHSGLAGAYGGELFF
TGTGCCAGCAGTCATTCGGGCCTAGCGGGAGCTTACGGCGGGGAGCTGTTTTTT
>TRBJ2-7|TRBV9|-|-
CASSVGPTYEQYF
TGTGCCAGCAGCGTCGGACCAACCTACGAGCAGTACTTC
>TRBJ2-7|TRBV11-2|-|-
CATSREVSYEQYF
TGTGCCACCAGCAGGGAGGTCTCCTACGAGCAGTACTTC
>TRBJ1-1|TRBV6-1|-|TRBD1
CASSEDRGRTEAFF
TGTGCCAGCAGTGAAGACAGGGGGCGGACTGAAGCTTTCTTT
>TRBJ1-5|TRBV6-2/TRBV6-3|-|TRBD1
CASSYSGTGFQPQHF
TGTGCCAGCAGTTACTCGGGGACAGGGTTTCAGCCCCAGCATTTT
>TRBJ2-6|TRBV4-3|-|-
CASSQDRLSRANVLTF
TGCGCCAGCAGCCAAGATCGGCTGTCCAGGGCCAACGTCCTGACTTTC
>TRBJ2-7|TRBV7-2|-|TRBD1
CASSRDRGPYEQYF
TGTGCCAGCAGCCGGGACAGGGGGCCCTACGAGCAGTACTTC
>TRBJ2-1|TRBV6-5|once|-
CASFGGLFNEQFF
TGTGCCAGCTTCGGAGGTCTCTTCAATGAGCAGTTCTTC
>TRBJ1-2|TRBV6-5|-|-
CATSDYQLPYGYTF
TGTGCCACCTCAGATTATCAGCTTCCCTATGGCTACACCTTC
>TRBJ2-7|TRBV2|-|TRBD2
CASRPSSGRNYEQYF
TGTGCCAGCAGACCATCTAGCGGGAGAAACTACGAGCAGTACTTC
>TRBJ2-7|TRBV19|-|-
CASSDPGGYEQYF
TGTGCCAGTAGTGACCCAGGAGGATACGAGCAGTACTTC
>TRBJ1-2|TRBV7-2|-|-
CASSLARVDDYGYTF
TGTGCCAGCAGCTTAGCGCGGGTGGATGACTATGGCTACACCTTC
>TRBJ1-2|TRBV12-3/TRBV12-4|-|-
CASSPGVYGYTF
TGTGCCAGCAGTCCGGGGGTCTATGGCTACACCTTC
>TRBJ1-5|TRBV19|-|-
CASSPFPSGRDQPQHF
TGTGCCAGTAGTCCTTTCCCCTCGGGTCGAGATCAGCCCCAGCATTTT